These 32 T cell receptor beta chains share one sample of origin, sequenced in a study of stem cell transplantation in POMP-related autoinflammatory disease. Repertoires were generated with immunoSEQ multiplex PCR, while TCRdb's copy carries only in-frame clones and drops some. Among about 68,000 clones listed, approximately 91% were seen once. The starting material was CD4+ T cells from PBMCs, obtained after stem cell transplantation. These receptors were taken from a human patient with POMP-related autoinflammation and immune dysregulation (PRAID). A share of the T cells may be of graft donor origin.

V is TRBV6-6 and J is TRBJ1-1; D possibly corresponds to TRBD1 (5 bases). V lost 5 bases, J lost 5 bases, and 15 bases lay in between. The CDR3 is made up of 14 amino acids. Per the germline V gene, CDR1 is MNHNY and CDR2 is SVGAGI (reference sequence). The CDR3 DNA is TGTGCCAGCAGTCTCGGGGGGGTGAGGACTGAAGCTTTCTTT. Translation: CASSLGGVRTEAFF.

The DNA for the CDR3 is TGTGCCAGCAGACAGACAGGGGGCGGGCAGTACGTC. This translates into CASRQTGGGQYV. The genes are TRBV2 and TRBJ2-7, with 10 positions matching TRBD1. Trimming at V came to 6 bases and at J to 9 bases, leaving 5 bases not matched to a gene. This CDR3 contains 12 residues. From germline, CDR1 is SNHLY and CDR2 FYNNEI.

This chain connects TRBV19 to TRBJ1-1; D is uncertain. The CDR3 is 13 residues long. Between the trimmed V and J ends, which lost 0 bases and 8 bases, there was a span of 10 bases. The V gene's germline CDR1 is LNHDA and CDR2 SQIVND (reference sequence). The CDR3 loop is CASSIDLVSEAFF. DNA of the CDR3: TGTGCCAGTAGTATAGATCTTGTCTCCGAAGCTTTCTTT.

This clone is a singleton in its sample. The V call is TRBV2, the J call TRBJ2-1; the match to TRBD2 covers 10 bases. Germline V gene sequence: CDR1 SNHLY, CDR2 FYNNEI. The CDR3 is 15 amino acids. The ends lost 7 bases at V and 9 bases at J; junction bases unmatched: 12. CDR3 sequence (DNA): TGTGCCAGCAAATTGTTAGCGGGGGGATTGAGTGAGCAGTTCTTC. Its protein is CASKLLAGGLSEQFF.

The chain recombines TRBV11-2 with TRBJ2-3; 9 bases line up with TRBD1. The CDR3 contains 17 residues. J was trimmed by 0 bases and V by 2 bases; bases with no gene match: 6. Germline V CDR1 and CDR2: SGHAT, FQNNGV. The CDR3 spells CASSLYAGTGSTDTQYF. CDR3 nucleotides: TGTGCCAGCAGCTTATACGCCGGGACAGGGAGCACAGATACGCAGTATTTT.

V gene TRBV27 combines with J gene TRBJ2-7; 7 nucleotides match TRBD1. The germline V gene encodes CDR1 MNHEY and CDR2 SMNVEV (reference sequence). This CDR3 spans 16 amino acids. V dropped 2 bases and J dropped 3; count of bases not matched to a gene: 10. The CDR3 is CASSLPGTAVHYEQYF. The CDR3 region has the DNA TGTGCCAGCAGTTTACCCGGGACAGCAGTCCACTACGAGCAGTACTTC.

The J gene is TRBJ2-1, the V gene TRBV29-1; TRBD1 aligns across 8 bases. Looked up from germline, CDR1 is SQVTM and CDR2 is ANQGSEA. CDR3 length equals 13 residues. V shed 4 bases, J shed 8 bases, and the junction held 7 bases outside the gene matches. The CDR3 here is CSVAGTGGDEQFF. In DNA, the CDR3 is TGCAGCGTTGCGGGGACAGGAGGGGATGAGCAGTTCTTC.

V and J are TRBV5-1 and TRBJ2-7, with a possible D match to TRBD2 (5 bases). Per the germline V gene, CDR1 is SGHRS and CDR2 is YFSETQ. V lost 0 bases to trimming and J lost 5 bases, with 12 bases between them. This CDR3 region has 14 residues. CDR3 DNA: TGCGCCAGCAGCTTGGGACTTCTAGCCGACGAGCAGTACTTC. It translates to CASSLGLLADEQYF.

This clone was counted once. J is TRBJ2-4 and V is TRBV4-1; tentative D call: TRBD2 (6 bases). The CDR3 runs 20 residues. Germline assignment: CDR1 MGHRA and CDR2 YSYEKL. V lost 1 base to trimming and J lost 0 bases, with 22 bases between them. The CDR3 sequence: CASSQAPPGGRYLAKNIQYF. The CDR3 nucleotides read TGCGCCAGCAGCCAAGCCCCTCCTGGTGGGAGGTACCTAGCCAAAAACATTCAGTACTTC.

V is TRBV6-5 and J is TRBJ2-2; D might be TRBD1 (6 bases). The length of the CDR3 is 15 residues. V lost 2 bases, J lost 3 bases, and 10 bases lay in between. In germline, CDR1 is MNHEY, CDR2 SVGAGI. The CDR3 is CASSYRDRYTGELFF. For the CDR3, the DNA is TGTGCCAGCAGTTACAGAGACAGGTACACCGGGGAGCTGTTTTTT.

The rearrangement joins TRBV5-1 to TRBJ1-5; D is unresolved. V shed 4 bases and J shed 4 bases, with 12 bases lying between them. Germline-derived CDR1 and CDR2 are SGHRS and YFSETQ. This CDR3 spans 14 amino acids. The CDR3 spells CASSPEGGNQPQHF. CDR3 DNA sequence: TGCGCCAGCAGCCCCGAAGGCGGGAATCAGCCCCAGCATTTT. The full variable domain, in which reference TRBV5-1 and TRBJ1-5 provide the parts outside the CDR3, is KAGVTQTPRYLIKTRGQQVTLSCSPISGHRSVSWYQQTPGQGLQFLFEYFSETQRNKGNFPGRFSGRQFSNSRSEMNVSTLELGDSALYLCASSPEGGNQPQHFGDGTRLSIL.

V usage is TRBV4-1 and J usage is TRBJ2-2; D is tentatively TRBD1 or TRBD2 (5 bases each). Trimming took 3 bases from V and 5 from J, leaving 19 bases between them. Germline values: CDR1 MGHRA, CDR2 YSYEKL. The CDR3 contains 17 residues. The CDR3 loop is CASSHPGTLTLTGELFF. For the CDR3, the DNA is TGCGCCAGCAGCCACCCCGGGACCCTTACCTTAACCGGGGAGCTGTTTTTT.

V and J are TRBV6-5 and TRBJ2-7; D is undetermined. CDR3 size: 11 residues. V was pared by 6 bases and J by 0 bases, with 3 bases between. Germline V lookup: CDR1 MNHEY, CDR2 SVGAGI. The DNA of the CDR3 is TGTGCCAGCAGAACCTCCTACGAGCAGTACTTC. Translating gives CASRTSYEQYF.

The chain carries TRBV5-1 and TRBJ2-2, with 9 bases matching TRBD1. This CDR3 is 14 amino acids long. The junction had 4 bases not matched to a gene; V was cut back by 3 bases and J by 7 bases. CDR1 SGHRS and CDR2 YFSETQ come from the germline V gene. The CDR3 nucleotides are TGCGCCAGCAGCTGGGACAGGGCATACGGGGAGCTGTTTTTT. Translating gives CASSWDRAYGELFF.

This rearrangement joins TRBV29-1 to TRBJ2-1, with a possible D match to TRBD2 (5 bases). This CDR3 comprises 17 residues. CDR1 and CDR2 from the germline V gene are SQVTM and ANQGSEA. V was clipped by 0 bases and J by 0 bases, with 15 bases between them. The CDR3 bases are TGCAGCGTTGAAGATCTTCATTCGGGGTTCTCCTACAATGAGCAGTTCTTC. This encodes CSVEDLHSGFSYNEQFF.

The chain recombines TRBV29-1 with TRBJ1-1; 7 bases match TRBD1. V lost 4 bases to trimming and J lost 7 bases; unmatched junction nucleotides: 15. The V gene's germline CDR1 is SQVTM and CDR2 ANQGSEA. The CDR3 extends over 15 amino acids. The CDR3 coding sequence is TGCAGCGTTGTGGTCAGAGGGGGCAATCGGGATGAAGCTTTCTTT. It encodes CSVVVRGGNRDEAFF.

The chain has TRBV2 and TRBJ2-4; TRBD1 matches 7 bases. The V gene's germline CDR1 is SNHLY and CDR2 FYNNEI. The CDR3 totals 13 residues. With 4 bases clipped from V and 4 bases from J, the junction kept 1 base outside the gene matches. The DNA of the CDR3 is TGTGCCAGCAGTGTACAGGGGAAAAACATTCAGTACTTC. Protein product: CASSVQGKNIQYF. Drawing the rest from reference TRBV2 and TRBJ2-4, the complete variable domain is EPEVTQTPSHQVTQMGQEVILRCVPISNHLYFYWYRQILGQKVEFLVSFYNNEISEKSEIFDDQFSVERPDGSNFTLKIRSTKLEDSAMYFCASSVQGKNIQYFGAGTRLSVL.

This clone is labeled as medium-sized. The chain employs TRBV5-1 and TRBJ2-5; no reliable D call. The length of the CDR3 is 15 residues. Trimming pared 4 bases from V and 2 bases from J, leaving 15 bases between. The germline V gene has CDR1 SGHRS and CDR2 YFSETQ. The CDR3 nucleotides read TGCGCCAGCAGCCTGAGGCCCCAGCCACAAGAGACCCAGTACTTC. It yields the protein CASSLRPQPQETQYF. Full variable domain (outside the CDR3, taken from reference TRBV5-1 and TRBJ2-5): KAGVTQTPRYLIKTRGQQVTLSCSPISGHRSVSWYQQTPGQGLQFLFEYFSETQRNKGNFPGRFSGRQFSNSRSEMNVSTLELGDSALYLCASSLRPQPQETQYFGPGTRLLVL.

V gene TRBV7-2 combines with J gene TRBJ2-2, with 9 positions matching TRBD1. Germline V gives CDR1 SGHTA, CDR2 FQGNSA. The ends lost 5 bases at V and 7 bases at J; junction bases unmatched: 5. The CDR3 runs 14 residues. Written as DNA, the CDR3 is TGTGCCAGCAGCCAACAGGGGGCGGGCGGGGAGCTGTTTTTT. This gives the protein CASSQQGAGGELFF. Full variable domain (outside the CDR3, taken from reference TRBV7-2 and TRBJ2-2): GAGVSQSPSNKVTEKGKDVELRCDPISGHTALYWYRQSLGQGLEFLIYFQGNSAPDKSGLPSDRFSAERTGGSVSTLTIQRTQQEDSAVYLCASSQQGAGGELFFGEGSRLTVL.

V gene TRBV7-9 combines with J gene TRBJ2-7; tentatively, D is TRBD1 or TRBD2 (6 bases each). Trimming removed 4 bases at V and 2 bases at J, with 12 bases between. The CDR3 has 14 amino acids. In germline, CDR1 is SEHNR, CDR2 FQNEAQ (reference sequence). The CDR3 region has the DNA TGTGCCAGCAGCTCCTCCGGGGGCCCCTACGAGCAGTACGTC. It translates to CASSSSGGPYEQYV.

This clone is a singleton in its sample. The chain uses TRBV18 and TRBJ2-7; TRBD1 is a possible D gene (5 bases). This CDR3 is 14 amino acids long. Deletions cut 6 bases from V and 0 bases from J, with 12 bases between. CDR1 is KGHSH, CDR2 LQKENI, per germline. This CDR3 is CASSLRADSYEQYV. In DNA, the CDR3 is TGTGCCAGCTCCCTCAGGGCAGACTCCTACGAGCAGTACGTC.

The rearrangement joins TRBV2 to TRBJ1-5; possibly TRBD1 for D (6 bases). The CDR3 spans 15 residues. Germline CDR1 and CDR2: SNHLY and FYNNEI. V was clipped by 1 base and J by 6 bases, with 13 bases between them. CDR3 residues: CASSEGGGRFQPQHF. CDR3 bases: TGTGCCAGCAGTGAAGGCGGGGGGCGGTTTCAGCCCCAGCATTTT.

The V and J genes are TRBV3-1 (or the pseudogene TRBV3-2) and TRBJ1-4, with D unclear. Deletions cut 0 bases from V and 7 bases from J, with 18 bases between. Germline CDR1 reads LGHDT; CDR2 reads YNNKEL (reference sequence). The CDR3 spans 17 residues. The CDR3 DNA follows: TGTGCCAGCAGCCAAGATAGAGGAGTTAGGGCAGTTGAAAAACTGTTTTTT. Protein: CASSQDRGVRAVEKLFF.

CDR3: CAISESTQGRGRASEQYF. The CDR3 bases are TGTGCCATCAGTGAGTCGACTCAGGGACGAGGGAGAGCCTCCGAGCAGTACTTC. This chain joins TRBV10-3 and TRBJ2-7; D possibly uses TRBD1 or TRBD2 (5 bases each). CDR3 size: 18 residues. V was pared by 0 bases and J by 6 bases, with 24 bases between. Germline CDR1 is ENHRY and CDR2 is SYGVKD.

The CDR3 coding sequence is TGTGCCAGCACCCCAGGGGGCCATGGCTACACCTTC. Amino acids: CASTPGGHGYTF. This chain links TRBV3-1 (or the pseudogene TRBV3-2) with TRBJ1-2, with TRBD1 matching 8 bases. CDR3 length equals 12 residues. With V trimmed by 7 bases and J by 6 bases, 4 bases remained unmatched. CDR1 LGHDT and CDR2 YNNKEL come from the germline V gene (reference sequence).

CDR3 region: CASSSSTGWVNQPQHF. The CDR3 DNA sequence: TGTGCCAGTAGTTCTTCGACAGGGTGGGTTAATCAGCCCCAGCATTTT. J is TRBJ1-5 and V is TRBV19; 7 bases are a match to TRBD1. The CDR3 has 16 residues. The germline V gene encodes CDR1 LNHDA and CDR2 SQIVND (reference sequence). V trimming: 5 bases; J trimming: 4 bases; junction bases outside the gene matches: 11. Full variable domain (outside the CDR3, taken from reference TRBV19 and TRBJ1-5): DGGITQSPKYLFRKEGQNVTLSCEQNLNHDAMYWYRQDPGQGLRLIYYSQIVNDFQKGDIAEGYSVSREKKESFPLTVTSAQKNPTAFYLCASSSSTGWVNQPQHFGDGTRLSIL.

This chain connects TRBV11-3 to TRBJ2-3; TRBD1 matches 9 bases. With 5 bases clipped from V and 4 bases from J, the junction kept 7 bases outside the gene matches. The CDR3 covers 15 residues. Germline CDR1 is SGHNT and CDR2 is YENEEA. The CDR3: CASSGGQGRADTQYF. The CDR3 DNA reads TGTGCCAGCAGCGGGGGACAGGGCAGGGCAGATACGCAGTATTTT.

The chain joins TRBV6-5 to TRBJ2-7, with no clear D. This CDR3 has 15 amino acids. V was shortened by 6 bases and J by 3 bases, with 18 bases between the two germline ends. Germline assignment: CDR1 MNHEY and CDR2 SVGAGI. The CDR3 nucleotides read TGTGCCAGCAGGACCGGTTTTGGTTGGGGCTACGAGCAGTACTTC. The encoded protein is CASRTGFGWGYEQYF.

The chain uses TRBV5-1 and TRBJ2-3; 12 nucleotides match TRBD2. CDR1 and CDR2 (germline): SGHRS, YFSETQ. This CDR3 is built from 17 residues. The trim removed 5 bases at V and 5 bases at J, leaving 12 bases unmatched. The CDR3 here is CASSYPGLAGGQDTQYF. The CDR3, as DNA: TGCGCCAGCAGTTACCCAGGGCTAGCGGGAGGGCAAGATACGCAGTATTTT.

This sequence joins TRBV18 and TRBJ2-5; the match to TRBD2 covers 7 bases. This CDR3 contains 14 residues. Trimming took 6 bases from V and 1 from J; bases not matched to a gene: 5. Germline V lookup: CDR1 KGHSH, CDR2 LQKENI. As DNA, the CDR3 is TGTGCCAGCTCTGCCGGGACTATCCAAGAGACCCAGTACTTC. It yields the protein CASSAGTIQETQYF.

The rearrangement links TRBV2 to TRBJ1-6, with D hard to call. V lost 4 bases and J lost 8, with 9 bases in between. Germline V lookup: CDR1 SNHLY, CDR2 FYNNEI. The CDR3 is made up of 13 amino acids. The CDR3 nucleotides read TGTGCCAGCAGTGTAGCTGAAGATTCACCCCTCCACTTT. Protein sequence: CASSVAEDSPLHF. Looking up the rest from reference TRBV2 and TRBJ1-6 gives the full variable domain: EPEVTQTPSHQVTQMGQEVILRCVPISNHLYFYWYRQILGQKVEFLVSFYNNEISEKSEIFDDQFSVERPDGSNFTLKIRSTKLEDSAMYFCASSVAEDSPLHFGNGTRLTVT.

The chain has TRBV6-2 or TRBV6-3 and TRBJ2-5, with D unclear. There are 14 residues in the CDR3. Trimming cost V 2 bases and J 2 bases, with 9 bases left between them. Germline values: CDR1 MNHEY, CDR2 SVGEGT. CDR3 residues: CASSYLLVQETQYF. The CDR3 bases are TGTGCCAGCAGTTACCTCCTGGTACAAGAGACCCAGTACTTC.